This T cell receptor beta chain appears in the sequencing data of a study of regulatory T cells in long-lasting Graves disease. The CDR3 consists of 13 residues. In germline, CDR1 is SGHAT, CDR2 FQNNGV. With 8 bases clipped from V and 5 bases from J, the junction kept 6 bases outside the gene matches. This sample's time point: newly diagnosed GD, antithyroid drugs for less than 3 months. PBMC RNA served as the TCR library source. Relying on iRepertoire HTBI primers and Arm-PCR of CDR3 regions, the team built TCR beta libraries. TCRdb re-analysed the multiplex PCR reads in MiXCR, keeping a single row per CDR3 protein. The table includes 400,000 to 550,000 distinct CDR3 sequences, around 17% detected once. The sample was also linked to a second study, of T cells in Graves' hyperthyroidism and ophthalmopathy. As that study records: The HTBI set primed first-round TCR CDR3 RT-PCR. Most thyroid-expanded clonotypes above 0.001 were also found in blood.

The sequenced sample was peripheral blood mononuclear cells (PBMCs), obtained at new diagnosis, from a patient treated with antithyroid drugs. V and J are TRBV11-2 and TRBJ2-5, with TRBD2 matching 9 bases. This receptor was taken from a woman aged 18-29 years with Graves disease. The CDR3 protein is CASVSGGLETQYF. The CDR3 DNA reads TGTGCCAGCGTTAGCGGGGGCCTGGAGACCCAGTACTTC.